This T cell receptor beta chain was sequenced for a study of T-cell memory formation after mild COVID-19. Whole-study results and caveats: Researchers report contracting CD4+ clones mostly in CM and EM, with CD8+ clones in EMRA.

Turning to this clonotype: Its antigen remains unidentified.

From germline, CDR1 is LNHDA and CDR2 SQIVND (reference sequence). V was clipped by 6 bases and J by 1 base, with 12 bases between them. The length of the CDR3 is 14 residues. MiXCR, applied by TCRdb to the 5' RACE reads, yields one record per CDR3 protein. The profile shows roughly 260,000 distinct CDR3 sequences, roughly 15% of them singletons. The chain uses TRBV19 and TRBJ1-2; D remains ambiguous. Specimen: PBMCs or a T cell subset sorted from them (not recorded which). This TCR was sampled from a young man who had mild COVID-19 (a few samples of this study predate the infection). Cell type and time point are not known. The CDR3 is CASRVGTGNYGYTF. The CDR3 DNA sequence: TGTGCCAGTAGGGTAGGAACGGGTAACTATGGCTACACCTTC.